The 9 T cell receptor beta chains in this list originate from one sample, sequenced in a study of memory B cells and T cells in multiple sclerosis. For these TCRs, the target antigens are not known. CFSE-dim autoproliferating and CFSE-high non-proliferating T cells from unstimulated culture were sequenced separately. Replicate wells were pooled after around seven days of stimulus-free culture of some 55 million CFSE-labeled PBMCs. The protocol was immunoSEQ multiplex PCR, while the TCRdb copy is restricted to in-frame clones and leaves out a portion. The table records approximately 47,000 clones, more than 65% of them present only once. Sequencing used PBMCs from blood kept in culture. Every receptor here comes from a human donor with multiple sclerosis.

Worth noting for this clone: The junction and the germline gene differ at one end; a read error may be behind it. The chain couples TRBV7-2 to TRBJ1-6, with 7 bases identical to TRBD1. Germline V gene sequence: CDR1 SGHTA, CDR2 FQGNSA. CDR3 length equals 17 residues. The CDR3 coding sequence is TGTGCCAGCAGCGCACCAGGGGGGAGCTCCTATTATTCACCCCTCCACTTT. Translated: CASSAPGGSSYYSPLHF.

The V gene is TRBV25-1, the J gene TRBJ1-2; 8 positions agree with TRBD1. Germline V CDR1 and CDR2: MGHDK, SYGVNS. J gave up 6 bases and V 3 bases, and 3 bases lay outside the gene matches. There are 13 residues in the CDR3. This CDR3 is CASSDRGLDGYTF. DNA of the CDR3: TGTGCCAGCAGTGACAGGGGGCTCGATGGCTACACCTTC.

The rearrangement joins TRBV30 to TRBJ1-1; no clear D. The length of the CDR3 is 13 residues. Germline V gives CDR1 GTSNPN, CDR2 SVGIG (reference sequence). V dropped 6 bases and J dropped 4 bases, with 15 bases sitting between them. The CDR3 loop is CACSATTFTEAFF. The DNA of the CDR3 is TGTGCCTGCTCCGCCACTACTTTCACTGAAGCTTTCTTT. Variable domain in full (rest from reference TRBV30 and TRBJ1-1): SQTIHQWPATLVQPVGSPLSLECTVEGTSNPNLYWYRQAAGRGLQLLFYSVGIGQISSEVPQNLSASRPQDRQFILSSKKLLLSDSGFYLCACSATTFTEAFFGQGTRLTVV.

The V and J genes are TRBV28 and TRBJ2-7; perhaps D is TRBD1 or TRBD2 (5 bases each). CDR1 is MDHEN and CDR2 is SYDVKM in the germline V gene. V was shortened by 3 bases and J by 3 bases, with 12 bases between the two germline ends. The CDR3 length is 14 residues. The CDR3 loop reads CASSFAGAVYEQYF. The CDR3 nucleotides read TGTGCCAGCAGTTTCGCCGGGGCGGTCTACGAGCAGTACTTC.

This clone was seen just once. The chain carries TRBV30 and TRBJ2-3, with 9 positions matching TRBD2. This CDR3 contains 15 residues. Germline CDR1 GTSNPN, CDR2 SVGIG (reference sequence). V was pared by 3 bases and J by 5 bases, with 9 bases of the junction left unmatched. The CDR3 reads CAWSGRGGQVDTQYF. The CDR3 bases are TGTGCCTGGAGCGGGCGGGGGGGCCAGGTAGATACGCAGTATTTT.

A single count supports this clone. The gene calls are TRBV14 and TRBJ1-1; TRBD1 is a possible D gene (6 bases). CDR3 length equals 15 residues. The V gene lost 0 bases and the J gene lost 6 bases, with 14 bases spanning the gap. Looked up from germline, CDR1 is SGHDN and CDR2 is FVKESK. CDR3 amino acids: CASSQDQGHVSEAFF. The CDR3 DNA follows: TGTGCCAGCAGCCAAGATCAGGGACATGTTTCTGAAGCTTTCTTT.

The chain couples TRBV19 to TRBJ1-5; TRBD1 agrees at 8 bases. Germline-derived CDR1 and CDR2 are LNHDA and SQIVND (reference sequence). This CDR3 has 18 residues. V was pared by 1 base and J by 5 bases, with 13 bases of the junction left unmatched. CDR3 loop: CASSIASDRGAVYQPQHF. CDR3 DNA: TGTGCCAGTAGTATAGCTTCAGACAGGGGCGCTGTTTATCAGCCCCAGCATTTT.

This rearrangement joins TRBV4-3 to TRBJ1-6, with no clear D. The CDR3 spans 17 residues. CDR1 and CDR2 (germline): LGHNA, YSLEER. Trimming shortened V by 1 base and J by 5 bases, and 15 bases separated the two germline ends. The DNA of the CDR3 is TGCGCCAGCAGCCAAGGCATCGGACCCCTTGATAATTCACCCCTCCACTTT. It codes for CASSQGIGPLDNSPLHF.

The genes are TRBV19 and TRBJ2-7, with 9 positions matching TRBD1. This CDR3 is 14 amino acids long. Germline loops: CDR1 LNHDA, CDR2 SQIVND (reference sequence). The V gene end was trimmed by 7 bases and the J gene end by 2 bases; junction bases not matched to a gene: 6. The CDR3 protein is CASTPGQGPYEQYF. CDR3 sequence (DNA): TGTGCCAGTACCCCGGGACAGGGCCCCTACGAGCAGTACTTC. Based on the CDR3 plus reference TRBV19 and TRBJ2-7, the full variable domain is DGGITQSPKYLFRKEGQNVTLSCEQNLNHDAMYWYRQDPGQGLRLIYYSQIVNDFQKGDIAEGYSVSREKKESFPLTVTSAQKNPTAFYLCASTPGQGPYEQYFGPGTRLTVT.